The rows below give T cell receptor beta chains drawn from one sample of a study of T cells in Graves' hyperthyroidism and ophthalmopathy. TCRdb processed the multiplex PCR reads anew with MiXCR; each CDR3 protein has one entry. The data show about 210,000 distinct CDR3 sequences, 17% seen once. The sequenced material came from blood. Receptors were obtained from a man aged 50-60 years with Graves' hyperthyroidism. CDR3s include the opening cysteine and the closing phenylalanine or tryptophan. The order of the fields is clone size, J gene, D gene, V gene, CDR3 DNA, CDR3 protein. The D gene is left open where the match is weak. Expanded clones get a size class; other rows say once, few or many, or leave the size out.

size: -
J: TRBJ1-4
D: TRBD1
V: TRBV7-9
DNA: TGTGCCAGCAGCCGGGGGACAGCCTTTTCTAATGAAAAACTGTTTTTT
CDR3: CASSRGTAFSNEKLFF

size: few
J: TRBJ1-5
D: -
V: TRBV6-5
DNA: TGTGCCAGCAGTTACGCAGGGGTGGGTCAGCCCCAGCATTTT
CDR3: CASSYAGVGQPQHF

size: many
J: TRBJ2-7
D: -
V: TRBV6-1
DNA: TGTGCCAGCAGTGAAGGTCCCACCCGCTACGAGCAGTACTTC
CDR3: CASSEGPTRYEQYF

size: few
J: TRBJ2-3
D: -
V: TRBV5-1
DNA: TGCGCCAGCAGTTCTCGGGGTAGCACAGATACGCAGTATTTT
CDR3: CASSSRGSTDTQYF

size: few
J: TRBJ2-7
D: -
V: TRBV18
DNA: TGTGCCAGCTCACTCAAGGGGATCTACGAGCAGTACTTC
CDR3: CASSLKGIYEQYF

size: many
J: TRBJ2-2
D: -
V: TRBV6-1
DNA: TGTGCCAGCCGAGGGCACCTACAGGACGGGGAGCTGTTTTTT
CDR3: CASRGHLQDGELFF

size: many
J: TRBJ2-3
D: TRBD2
V: TRBV6-2/TRBV6-3
DNA: TGTGCCAGCAGTCTGACTAGCGGGAGGGGGACAGATACGCAGTATTTT
CDR3: CASSLTSGRGTDTQYF

size: few
J: TRBJ2-1
D: TRBD1
V: TRBV6-1
DNA: TGTGCCAGCAGTTATTCAGGGGGCGCGGAACAGTTCTTC
CDR3: CASSYSGGAEQFF

size: many
J: TRBJ2-3
D: TRBD2
V: TRBV11-3
DNA: TGTGCCAGCAGCCCGCTAGCGGGAGGCACAGATACGCAGTATTTT
CDR3: CASSPLAGGTDTQYF

size: many
J: TRBJ2-2
D: -
V: TRBV11-2
DNA: TGTGCCAGCAGCCTACCGGGCGGCGGGGAGCTGTTTTTT
CDR3: CASSLPGGGELFF